This T cell receptor beta chain was sequenced during a study of blood T cell repertoires in COVID-19. Study-wide context: COVID-19 samples collected from the United States, Italy and Spain covered acute and convalescent phases.

The CDR3 loop spans 11 amino acids. Germline CDR1 reads SGHTA; CDR2 reads FQGNSA. The V gene lost 7 bases and the J gene lost 4 bases, with 8 bases spanning the gap. Profiling relied on immunoSEQ multiplex PCR, and the TCRdb table lists in-frame clones only, not all of them. The table includes 170,000 or so clones, around nine tenths detected once. The sequenced sample was peripheral blood. The chain recombines TRBV7-2 with TRBJ2-7; tentative D call: TRBD2 (6 bases). The sequence was collected from a man aged 55-75 years with COVID-19, enrolled during active disease. The CDR3 spells CASTAGYEQYF. Here the CDR3 DNA reads TGTGCCAGCACCGCGGGGTACGAGCAGTACTTC.